The 10 T cell receptor beta chains listed next were all sequenced from one sample in a study of T cells after posttransplantation cyclophosphamide. Profiled with immunoSEQ multiplex PCR; TCRdb holds only in-frame clones, not every one. The sample carries fewer than 40,000 clones, about 90% recorded once. The sample comprised PBMCs. The receptors originated from a woman in her forties with a blood cancer, CMV-positive, and with a related stem cell donor.

The chain couples TRBV4-1 to TRBJ1-1; TRBD1 is a possible D gene (5 bases). The CDR3 is made up of 15 amino acids. The V end was cut by 2 bases, the J end by 4 bases, with 14 bases between. The germline gives CDR1 MGHRA, CDR2 YSYEKL. CDR3 sequence reads: CASSQFDGAGTEAFF. The CDR3 DNA reads TGCGCCAGCAGCCAATTCGATGGGGCCGGCACTGAAGCTTTCTTT.

The V call is TRBV6-5, the J call TRBJ1-1; TRBD1 aligns across 8 bases. This CDR3 has 14 residues. With 8 bases clipped from V and 6 bases from J, the junction kept 11 bases outside the gene matches. CDR1 MNHEY and CDR2 SVGAGI come from the germline V gene. CDR3 sequence: CASAGQGDLAEAFF. CDR3 DNA sequence: TGTGCCAGCGCCGGACAGGGAGACTTGGCTGAAGCTTTCTTT.

Written as DNA, the CDR3 is TGTGCCAGCAGCTTAGAGGGGTACCAAGAGACCCAGTACTTC. Protein: CASSLEGYQETQYF. The rearrangement joins TRBV7-2 to TRBJ2-5, with TRBD1 as a possible D gene (5 bases). Deletions cut 1 base from V and 0 bases from J, with 6 bases between. The CDR3 is 14 amino acids. Germline CDR1 SGHTA, CDR2 FQGNSA.

J is TRBJ2-2 and V is TRBV7-9, with 11 bases that match TRBD2. Germline V gene sequence: CDR1 SEHNR, CDR2 FQNEAQ (reference sequence). The CDR3 runs to 16 residues. V shed 5 bases and J 1 base; nucleotides not matched to a gene: 3. CDR3 nucleotides: TGTGCCAGCAGCCCCGGACTAGCGGGGAACACCGGGGAGCTGTTTTTT. Its translation is CASSPGLAGNTGELFF.

The chain employs TRBV28 and TRBJ2-2, with TRBD1 matching 10 bases. The CDR3 consists of 14 residues. Unmatched junction bases numbered 6, after V lost 7 bases and J lost 7 bases. Germline V gene sequence: CDR1 MDHEN, CDR2 SYDVKM. The CDR3 DNA sequence: TGTGCCAGCAATCGACAGGGGGCGGACGGGGAGCTGTTTTTT. It translates to CASNRQGADGELFF. The full variable domain, its missing parts supplied by reference TRBV28 and TRBJ2-2, is DVKVTQSSRYLVKRTGEKVFLECVQDMDHENMFWYRQDPGLGLRLIYFSYDVKMKEKGDIPEGYSVSREKKERFSLILESASTNQTSMYLCASNRQGADGELFFGEGSRLTVL.

The chain links TRBV6-4 to TRBJ2-3; 12 nucleotides line up with TRBD2. Germline V gives CDR1 MRHNA, CDR2 SNTAGT. The V and J ends lost 4 bases and 1 base, in that order; junction bases with no gene match: 0. The CDR3 runs to 15 residues. The CDR3 DNA reads TGTGCCAGCAGTGGGACTAGCGGGGGCACAGATACGCAGTATTTT. Protein product: CASSGTSGGTDTQYF.

The V call is TRBV10-3, the J call TRBJ2-1; the match to TRBD2 covers 10 bases. Germline CDR1 reads ENHRY; CDR2 reads SYGVKD. This CDR3 region has 13 residues. The V and J ends lost 10 bases and 6 bases, in that order; junction bases with no gene match: 6. In nucleotides, the CDR3 is TGTGCCACCCTACTAGCGGGGACCAATGAGCAGTTCTTC. Translated: CATLLAGTNEQFF.

This clone has a single count. J is TRBJ1-4 and V is TRBV9, with a possible D match to TRBD1 (5 bases). Trimming removed 5 bases from V and 7 bases from J, with 18 bases in between. This CDR3 is 15 amino acids long. Per the germline V gene, CDR1 is SGDLS and CDR2 is YYNGEE. The CDR3 DNA reads as TGTGCCAGCAGTGGAGGGGCCCAGATAGGTGAAAAACTGTTTTTT. Its protein product is CASSGGAQIGEKLFF.

The chain recombines TRBV4-3 with TRBJ2-7; 7 nucleotides line up with TRBD1. Germline V gene sequence: CDR1 LGHNA, CDR2 YSLEER. The CDR3 covers 17 residues. With V trimmed by 0 bases and J by 1 base, 9 bases remained unmatched. The CDR3: CASSQEGRQGPSYEQYF. CDR3 nucleotide sequence: TGCGCCAGCAGCCAAGAGGGTCGACAGGGACCTTCCTACGAGCAGTACTTC.

V gene TRBV7-6 combines with J gene TRBJ2-7; 8 bases are shared with TRBD2. V was pared by 1 base and J by 2 bases, with 10 bases of the junction left unmatched. The germline V gene encodes CDR1 SGHVS and CDR2 FNYEAQ. This CDR3 has 17 amino acids. CDR3: CASSLVRGGSHPYEQYF. CDR3 nucleotides: TGTGCCAGCAGCTTAGTTCGGGGGGGCTCACATCCCTACGAGCAGTACTTC.